Listed here are 28 T cell receptor beta chains from one sample, sequenced in a study of blood T cell repertoires in COVID-19 (dated by TCRdb to 2020 to 2022). The library was produced with the immunoSEQ multiplex PCR assay. TCRdb mirrors the immuneACCESS table, restricted to in-frame sequences. Some clones are absent from its copies; in checked studies, under half trace to an unresolved V gene, and the reason for the others is unknown. The sample includes a few hundred thousand clones, with roughly 80% observed a single time. Together, the top ten hold around 3.7% of the sample. The sample comprised PBMCs or T cells enriched from blood (not recorded which). The source is a man aged 50-60 years who had recovered from COVID-19.

The chain links TRBV5-1 to TRBJ1-4, with no clear D. Deletions cut 2 bases from V and 7 bases from J, with 9 bases between. The V gene's germline CDR1 is SGHRS and CDR2 YFSETQ. The CDR3 sequence is 13 residues long. The CDR3 spells CASSFDGVEKLFF. CDR3 DNA: TGCGCCAGCAGCTTCGACGGGGTTGAAAAACTGTTTTTT.

The V gene is TRBV9, the J gene TRBJ2-1, with 10 bases matching TRBD2. The CDR3 runs 16 residues. CDR1 and CDR2 from the germline V gene are SGDLS and YYNGEE. The V gene end was trimmed by 2 bases and the J gene end by 8 bases; junction bases not matched to a gene: 10. CDR3 DNA: TGTGCCAGCAGCGTCTTTAGCGGGGGGCGCTTCGATGAGCAGTTCTTC. This sequence encodes CASSVFSGGRFDEQFF.

The genes are TRBV19 and TRBJ2-3, with D uncertain. The length of the CDR3 is 15 residues. The V and J ends lost 1 base and 4 bases respectively, with 12 bases between them. From germline, CDR1 is LNHDA and CDR2 SQIVND (reference sequence). CDR3 loop: CASSIGSGVADTQYF. The CDR3 DNA reads as TGTGCCAGTAGTATAGGTTCCGGAGTCGCAGATACGCAGTATTTT.

CDR3 coding DNA: TGTGCCAGCAGCTACCAACTAGCGGGCACAGATACGCAGTATTTT. Protein sequence: CASSYQLAGTDTQYF. This sequence joins TRBV11-3 and TRBJ2-3, with 8 positions matching TRBD2. The J segment lost 1 base and the V segment lost 4 bases, leaving 4 bases of the junction unmatched. The CDR3 has 15 residues. CDR1 is SGHNT and CDR2 is YENEEA in the germline V gene.

V is TRBV30 and J is TRBJ1-2, with D possibly TRBD1 on 6 matching bases. Trimming removed 2 bases at V and 8 bases at J, with 18 bases between. This CDR3 region has 14 residues. Germline V gives CDR1 GTSNPN, CDR2 SVGIG (reference sequence). DNA of the CDR3: TGTGCCTGGAGTATAGACAGGATCTCTATCGGCTACACCTTC. Protein product: CAWSIDRISIGYTF.

The V and J genes are TRBV7-6 and TRBJ2-7; a weak D match, TRBD2 (6 bases). V was clipped by 1 base and J by 5 bases, with 9 bases between them. Germline V lookup: CDR1 SGHVS, CDR2 FNYEAQ. This CDR3 is built from 13 residues. The CDR3 DNA sequence: TGTGCCAGCAGCTTAGGGGAGGCAGACGAGCAGTACTTC. Protein sequence: CASSLGEADEQYF.

The rearrangement joins TRBV1 to TRBJ2-3; the table names TRBD2, a call not compared with the DNA. TRBV1 is assigned pseudogene status. CDR3 length: 16 residues. The CDR3 protein is CTSSQEGREYTDTQYF. CDR3 in DNA: TGCACCAGCAGCCAAGAGGGACGGGAGTACACAGATACGCAGTATTTT.

J is TRBJ1-2 and V is TRBV10-3; D is uncertain. Germline-derived CDR1 and CDR2 are ENHRY and SYGVKD. Trimming stripped 8 bases from V and 4 bases from J, with 14 bases between. This CDR3 is built from 13 residues. The CDR3 here is CAISIEAGYGYTF. CDR3 DNA: TGTGCCATCTCTATAGAGGCGGGCTATGGCTACACCTTC.

The V call is TRBV3-1 (or the pseudogene TRBV3-2), the J call TRBJ1-1; D call uncertain. The V end was cut by 4 bases, the J end by 0 bases, with 21 bases between. Germline V gives CDR1 LGHDT, CDR2 YNNKEL (reference sequence). CDR3 size: 18 residues. CDR3 in DNA: TGTGCCAGCAGCCCGGGATATCGACGGACCTACATGAACACTGAAGCTTTCTTT. This gives the protein CASSPGYRRTYMNTEAFF.

Of note for this clone: A junction end diverges from the germline sequence, so it may reflect a read error. The chain couples TRBV10-3 to TRBJ2-1; 9 positions match TRBD2. The germline V gene has CDR1 ENHRY and CDR2 SYGVKD. The CDR3 extends over 17 amino acids. The DNA for the CDR3 is TGTGCCATCAGTGAAATCCCTCCCCCCCCCGCCAGCGGGAGGCCGCTCTTC. Amino acids: CAISEIPPPPASGRPLF.

The chain couples TRBV19 to TRBJ2-7; 7 nucleotides agree with TRBD1. The germline CDR1 and CDR2 sequences are LNHDA and SQIVND (reference sequence). V lost 6 bases to trimming and J lost 2 bases; unmatched junction nucleotides: 10. This CDR3 has 15 residues. For the CDR3, the DNA is TGTGCCAGTAGAGGTAAACGGCAGGGGGCCTACGAGCAGTACTTC. Protein sequence: CASRGKRQGAYEQYF.

This chain joins TRBV5-8 and TRBJ1-2; a possible D gene is TRBD1 (6 bases). V was cut by 4 bases and J by 3 bases, with 13 bases left in between. Germline loops: CDR1 SGHTS, CDR2 YDEGEE. This CDR3 contains 14 residues. The CDR3 protein is CASSRRTDDYGYTF. The CDR3 DNA is TGTGCCAGCAGCCGCAGGACAGACGACTATGGCTACACCTTC.

Only one count was recorded for this clone. The CDR3 DNA reads TGTGCCAGCATGTGGGACAGCCCAAGACTTCGAGTAACGGATTCACCCCTCCACTTT. Amino acids: CASMWDSPRLRVTDSPLHF. The J gene is TRBJ1-6, the V gene TRBV28; 7 nucleotides match TRBD1. V shed 7 bases and J 8 bases; nucleotides not matched to a gene: 23. The CDR3 is 19 amino acids. The germline gives CDR1 MDHEN, CDR2 SYDVKM.

V gene TRBV24-1 combines with J gene TRBJ2-1, with D uncertain. Germline CDR1 KGHDR, CDR2 SFDVKD. Deletions cut 1 base from V and 4 bases from J, with 7 bases between. This CDR3 region has 14 residues. The CDR3 sequence: CATSDFQEYNEQFF. CDR3 DNA sequence: TGTGCCACCAGTGATTTTCAGGAATACAATGAGCAGTTCTTC.

V usage is TRBV27 and J usage is TRBJ2-5, with 13 bases matching TRBD2. The germline gives CDR1 MNHEY, CDR2 SMNVEV (reference sequence). This CDR3 region has 16 residues. The J segment lost 2 bases and the V segment lost 4 bases, leaving 4 bases of the junction unmatched. The CDR3 reads CASSSGLAGNQETQYF. The CDR3 bases are TGTGCCAGCAGTTCGGGACTAGCGGGAAATCAAGAGACCCAGTACTTC.

This chain connects TRBV2 to TRBJ1-6; D is unresolved. Looked up from germline, CDR1 is SNHLY and CDR2 is FYNNEI. The CDR3 consists of 18 residues. V was trimmed by 7 bases and J by 0 bases, leaving 19 bases between them. The CDR3 DNA reads as TGTGCCAGCACCCCTCAACGCACGGGAAGCTCCTATAATTCACCCCTCCACTTT. It encodes CASTPQRTGSSYNSPLHF.

V is TRBV7-9 and J is TRBJ1-1; D gene uncertain. CDR3 length: 11 amino acids. Trimming took 1 base from V and 8 from J, leaving 5 bases between them. CDR1 is SEHNR, CDR2 FQNEAQ, per germline (reference sequence). CDR3 amino acids: CASSLELEAFF. The DNA of the CDR3 is TGTGCCAGCAGCTTAGAATTAGAAGCTTTCTTT.

The chain combines TRBV24-1 with TRBJ2-7; TRBD2 is a possible D gene (5 bases). The CDR3 is made up of 13 amino acids. From germline, CDR1 is KGHDR and CDR2 SFDVKD. The ends were cut back, 3 bases at V and 5 bases at J, with 10 bases in the middle. The CDR3 DNA follows: TGTGCCACCAGTGATCAGTGGAGGAACGAGCAGTACTTC. Its translation: CATSDQWRNEQYF.

The chain uses TRBV23-1 and TRBJ1-1; no clear D gene. TRBV23-1 is recorded as an ORF, its role being uncertain. The CDR3 runs to 16 residues. V gave up 6 bases and J gave up 5 bases, with 22 bases separating them. In DNA, the CDR3 is TGCGCCAGCAGCCAGATGGCATTGGGCTTATCGACTGAAGCTTTCTTT. Translated: CASSQMALGLSTEAFF.

This clone was seen a few times. The V call is TRBV14, the J call TRBJ2-2; D ambiguous. Trimming removed 3 bases at V and 6 bases at J, with 8 bases between. The length of the CDR3 is 13 residues. The germline V gene encodes CDR1 SGHDN and CDR2 FVKESK. The CDR3 DNA follows: TGTGCCAGCAGCCAGCGGCCCGCCGGGGAGCTGTTTTTT. This encodes CASSQRPAGELFF. The whole variable domain, filled in from reference TRBV14 and TRBJ2-2, reads EAGVTQFPSHSVIEKGQTVTLRCDPISGHDNLYWYRRVMGKEIKFLLHFVKESKQDESGMPNNRFLAERTGGTYSTLKVQPAELEDSGVYFCASSQRPAGELFFGEGSRLTVL.

V is TRBV5-1 and J is TRBJ2-2, with 8 bases identical to TRBD2. Germline V gene sequence: CDR1 SGHRS, CDR2 YFSETQ. The CDR3 sequence is 15 residues long. Trimming removed 4 bases from V and 4 bases from J; junction bases left unmatched: 6. The DNA for the CDR3 is TGCGCCAGCAGCCCGGGGGGGGCGGCCACCGGGGAGCTGTTTTTT. Its protein product is CASSPGGAATGELFF. The full variable domain, in which reference TRBV5-1 and TRBJ2-2 provide the parts outside the CDR3, is KAGVTQTPRYLIKTRGQQVTLSCSPISGHRSVSWYQQTPGQGLQFLFEYFSETQRNKGNFPGRFSGRQFSNSRSEMNVSTLELGDSALYLCASSPGGAATGELFFGEGSRLTVL.

The chain employs TRBV7-2 and TRBJ1-2; 7 bases are shared with TRBD1. Germline-derived CDR1 and CDR2 are SGHTA and FQGNSA. The CDR3 has 15 residues. V lost 5 bases and J lost 4; bases outside the gene matches: 10. CDR3 in DNA: TGTGCCAGCAGCCCCCGGGACAGCCTTCGCTATGGCTACACCTTC. Residues: CASSPRDSLRYGYTF.

The V call is TRBV10-3, the J call TRBJ2-3; 11 positions agree with TRBD2. Germline loops: CDR1 ENHRY, CDR2 SYGVKD. J gave up 3 bases and V 3 bases, and 5 bases lay outside the gene matches. This CDR3 is 16 amino acids long. CDR3 in amino acids: CAISDLTSGKTDTQYF. The CDR3 DNA sequence: TGTGCCATCAGTGACCTGACTAGCGGGAAGACAGATACGCAGTATTTT.

The chain has TRBV18 and TRBJ1-1, with 10 bases aligning to TRBD1. CDR3 size: 18 residues. The V gene end was trimmed by 2 bases and the J gene end by 3 bases; junction bases not matched to a gene: 12. Germline V gives CDR1 KGHSH, CDR2 LQKENI. The CDR3 is CASSPRTGGLRGDTEAFF. The CDR3 DNA is TGTGCCAGCTCACCAAGGACAGGGGGACTCAGGGGGGACACTGAAGCTTTCTTT.

The CDR3 nucleotides are TGCGCCAGCAGCTCGACCTCCGGACTAGGGGCAAACGAGCAGTACTTC. Translated: CASSSTSGLGANEQYF. V is TRBV5-1 and J is TRBJ2-7; 7 positions agree with TRBD2. The CDR3 has 16 residues. V was clipped by 3 bases and J by 5 bases; unmatched bases: 14. Germline CDR1 and CDR2: SGHRS and YFSETQ. Complete variable domain (other parts from reference TRBV5-1 and TRBJ2-7): KAGVTQTPRYLIKTRGQQVTLSCSPISGHRSVSWYQQTPGQGLQFLFEYFSETQRNKGNFPGRFSGRQFSNSRSEMNVSTLELGDSALYLCASSSTSGLGANEQYFGPGTRLTVT.

V is TRBV14 and J is TRBJ1-4, with D perhaps TRBD1 (6 bases). Deletions cut 0 bases from V and 5 bases from J, with 13 bases between. This CDR3 comprises 16 residues. Germline loops: CDR1 SGHDN, CDR2 FVKESK. CDR3 in amino acids: CASSQDLAGENEKLFF. Here the CDR3 DNA reads TGTGCCAGCAGCCAAGATCTGGCAGGGGAAAATGAAAAACTGTTTTTT. The full variable domain, completed using reference TRBV14 and TRBJ1-4, is EAGVTQFPSHSVIEKGQTVTLRCDPISGHDNLYWYRRVMGKEIKFLLHFVKESKQDESGMPNNRFLAERTGGTYSTLKVQPAELEDSGVYFCASSQDLAGENEKLFFGSGTQLSVL.

The chain links TRBV30 to TRBJ2-1; 9 bases are shared with TRBD2. The germline gives CDR1 GTSNPN, CDR2 SVGIG (reference sequence). Trimming at V came to 4 bases and at J to 8 bases, leaving 3 bases not matched to a gene. The CDR3 spans 12 residues. As DNA, the CDR3 is TGTGCCTGGAAGGGACTAGCCCATGAGCAGTTCTTC. As protein: CAWKGLAHEQFF.

V usage is TRBV27 and J usage is TRBJ1-1, with 7 nucleotides matching TRBD1. Germline V lookup: CDR1 MNHEY, CDR2 SMNVEV (reference sequence). CDR3 length: 14 residues. Trimming removed 4 bases from V and 1 base from J; junction bases left unmatched: 3. Here the CDR3 reads CASSYGTANTEAFF. For the CDR3, the DNA is TGTGCCAGCAGTTACGGGACAGCGAACACTGAAGCTTTCTTT.